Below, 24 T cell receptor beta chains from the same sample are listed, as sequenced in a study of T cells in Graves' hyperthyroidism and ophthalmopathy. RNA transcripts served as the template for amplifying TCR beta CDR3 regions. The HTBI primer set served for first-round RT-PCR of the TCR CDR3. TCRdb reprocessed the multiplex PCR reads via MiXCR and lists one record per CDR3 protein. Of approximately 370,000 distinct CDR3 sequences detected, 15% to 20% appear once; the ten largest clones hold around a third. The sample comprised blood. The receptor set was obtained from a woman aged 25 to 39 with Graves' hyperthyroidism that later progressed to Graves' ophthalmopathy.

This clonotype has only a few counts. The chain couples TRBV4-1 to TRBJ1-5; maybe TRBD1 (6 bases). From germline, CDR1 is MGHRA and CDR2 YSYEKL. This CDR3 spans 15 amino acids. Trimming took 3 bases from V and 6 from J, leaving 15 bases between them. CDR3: CASSQEQQGGQPQHF. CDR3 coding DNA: TGCGCCAGCAGCCAGGAACAACAGGGAGGTCAGCCCCAGCATTTT.

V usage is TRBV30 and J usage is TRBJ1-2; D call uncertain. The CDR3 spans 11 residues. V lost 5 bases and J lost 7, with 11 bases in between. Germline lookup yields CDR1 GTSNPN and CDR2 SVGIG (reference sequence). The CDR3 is CAWAPPVGYTF. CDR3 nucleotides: TGTGCCTGGGCCCCCCCGGTTGGCTACACCTTC.

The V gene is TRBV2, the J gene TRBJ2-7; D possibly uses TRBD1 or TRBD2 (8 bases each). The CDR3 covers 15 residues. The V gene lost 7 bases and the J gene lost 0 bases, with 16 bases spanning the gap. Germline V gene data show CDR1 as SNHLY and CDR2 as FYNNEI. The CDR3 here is CASTGGDRLSYEQYF. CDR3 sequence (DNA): TGTGCCAGCACCGGGGGGGACAGGCTCTCCTACGAGCAGTACTTC.

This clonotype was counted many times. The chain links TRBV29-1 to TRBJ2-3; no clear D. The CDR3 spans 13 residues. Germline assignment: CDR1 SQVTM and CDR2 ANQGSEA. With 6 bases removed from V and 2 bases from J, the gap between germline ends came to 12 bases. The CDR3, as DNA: TGCAGCGTCCTACACACCTTCACAGATACGCAGTATTTT. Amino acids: CSVLHTFTDTQYF.

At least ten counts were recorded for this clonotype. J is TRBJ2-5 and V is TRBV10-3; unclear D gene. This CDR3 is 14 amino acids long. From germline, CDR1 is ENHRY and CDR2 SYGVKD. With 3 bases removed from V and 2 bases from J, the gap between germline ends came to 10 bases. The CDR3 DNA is TGTGCCATCAGTGACGGCGCCAAGCAAGAGACCCAGTACTTC. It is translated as CAISDGAKQETQYF.

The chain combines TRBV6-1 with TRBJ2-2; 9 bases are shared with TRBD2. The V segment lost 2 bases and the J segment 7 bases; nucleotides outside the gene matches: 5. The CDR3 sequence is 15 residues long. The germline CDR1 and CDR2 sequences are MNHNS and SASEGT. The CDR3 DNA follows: TGTGCCAGCAGTGAACTAGCGGGAACGGTCGGGGAGCTGTTTTTT. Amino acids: CASSELAGTVGELFF.

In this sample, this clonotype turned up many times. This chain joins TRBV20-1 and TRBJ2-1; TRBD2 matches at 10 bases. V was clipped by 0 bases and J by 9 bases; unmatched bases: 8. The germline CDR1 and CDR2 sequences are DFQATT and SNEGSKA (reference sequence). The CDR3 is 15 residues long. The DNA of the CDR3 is TGCAGTGCTAGAGATCAGGGTAGCGGGAGGCGTGAGCAGTTCTTC. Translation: CSARDQGSGRREQFF.

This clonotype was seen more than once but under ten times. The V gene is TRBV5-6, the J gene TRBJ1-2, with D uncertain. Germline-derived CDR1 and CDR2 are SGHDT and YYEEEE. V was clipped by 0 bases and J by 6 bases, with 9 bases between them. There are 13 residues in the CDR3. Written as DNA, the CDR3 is TGTGCCAGCAGCTTGGGGATTAGTAATGGCTACACCTTC. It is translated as CASSLGISNGYTF.

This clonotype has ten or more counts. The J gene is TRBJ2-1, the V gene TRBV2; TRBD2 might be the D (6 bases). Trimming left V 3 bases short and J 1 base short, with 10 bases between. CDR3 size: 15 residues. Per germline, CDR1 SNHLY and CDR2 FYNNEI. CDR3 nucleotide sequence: TGTGCCAGCAGTGAGGGTGGGACTTCCTACAATGAGCAGTTCTTC. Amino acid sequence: CASSEGGTSYNEQFF.

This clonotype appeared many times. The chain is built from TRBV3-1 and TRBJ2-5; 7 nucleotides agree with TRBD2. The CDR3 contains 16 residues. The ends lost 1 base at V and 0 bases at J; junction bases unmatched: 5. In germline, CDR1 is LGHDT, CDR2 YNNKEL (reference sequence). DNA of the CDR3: TGTGCCAGCAGCCAAGTGGGCCTAGCGGACCAAGAGACCCAGTACTTC. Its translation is CASSQVGLADQETQYF.

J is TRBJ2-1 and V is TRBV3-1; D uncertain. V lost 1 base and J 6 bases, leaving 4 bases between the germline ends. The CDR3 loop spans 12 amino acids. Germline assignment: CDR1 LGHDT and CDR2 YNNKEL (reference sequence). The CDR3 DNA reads TGTGCCAGCAGCCAAGTACCCAATGAGCAGTTCTTC. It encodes CASSQVPNEQFF.

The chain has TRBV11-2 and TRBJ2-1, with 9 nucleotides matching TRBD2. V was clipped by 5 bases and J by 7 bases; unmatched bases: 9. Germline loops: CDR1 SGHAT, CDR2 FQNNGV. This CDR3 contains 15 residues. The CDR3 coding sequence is TGTGCCAGCAGCCAAGGTAGCGGGAGTATGAATGAGCAGTTCTTC. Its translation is CASSQGSGSMNEQFF.

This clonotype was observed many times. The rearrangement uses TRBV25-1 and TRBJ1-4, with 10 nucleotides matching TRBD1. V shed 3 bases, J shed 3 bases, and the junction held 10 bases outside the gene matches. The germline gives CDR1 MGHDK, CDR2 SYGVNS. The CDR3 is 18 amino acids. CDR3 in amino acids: CASSDRDRGAGSNEKLFF. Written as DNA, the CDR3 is TGTGCCAGCAGTGACAGGGACAGGGGTGCCGGGTCTAATGAAAAACTGTTTTTT.

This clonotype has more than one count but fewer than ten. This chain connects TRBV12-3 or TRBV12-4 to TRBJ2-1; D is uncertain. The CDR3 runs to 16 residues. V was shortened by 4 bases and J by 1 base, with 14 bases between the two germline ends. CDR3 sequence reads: CASSSWGRVSYNEQFF. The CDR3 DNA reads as TGTGCCAGCAGTTCCTGGGGAAGAGTGTCCTACAATGAGCAGTTCTTC.

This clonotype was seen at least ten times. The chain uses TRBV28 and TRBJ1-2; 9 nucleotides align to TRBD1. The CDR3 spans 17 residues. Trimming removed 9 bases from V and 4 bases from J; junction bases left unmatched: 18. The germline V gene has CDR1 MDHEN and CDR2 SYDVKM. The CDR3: CASISGDRASEGYGYTF. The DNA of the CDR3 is TGTGCCAGTATTTCGGGGGACAGGGCGTCAGAAGGCTATGGCTACACCTTC.

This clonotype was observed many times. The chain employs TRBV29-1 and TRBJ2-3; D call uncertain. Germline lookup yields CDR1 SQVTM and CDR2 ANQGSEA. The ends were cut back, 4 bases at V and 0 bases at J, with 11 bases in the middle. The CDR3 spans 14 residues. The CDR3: CSVAREESTDTQYF. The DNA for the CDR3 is TGCAGCGTTGCTCGCGAGGAGAGCACAGATACGCAGTATTTT.

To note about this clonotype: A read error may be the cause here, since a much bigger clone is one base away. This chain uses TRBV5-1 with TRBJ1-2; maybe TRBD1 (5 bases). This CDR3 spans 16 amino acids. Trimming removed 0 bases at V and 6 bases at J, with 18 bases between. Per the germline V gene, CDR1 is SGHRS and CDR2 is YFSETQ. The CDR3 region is CASSLVTVGRGDGYTF. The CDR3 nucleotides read TGCGCCAGCAGCTTGGTAACTGTGGGACGGGGAGATGGCTACACCTTC.

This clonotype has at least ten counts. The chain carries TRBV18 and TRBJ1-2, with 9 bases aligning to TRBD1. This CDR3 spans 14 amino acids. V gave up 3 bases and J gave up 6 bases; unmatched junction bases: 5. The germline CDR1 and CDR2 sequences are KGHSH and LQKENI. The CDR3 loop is CASSPGQGGNGYTF. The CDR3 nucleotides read TGTGCCAGCTCACCGGGACAGGGTGGAAATGGCTACACCTTC.

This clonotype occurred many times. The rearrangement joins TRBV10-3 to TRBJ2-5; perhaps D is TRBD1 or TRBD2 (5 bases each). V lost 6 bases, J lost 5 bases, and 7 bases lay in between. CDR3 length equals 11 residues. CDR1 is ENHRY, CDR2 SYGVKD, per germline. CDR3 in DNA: TGTGCCATCAGAGGGGACGAGACCCAGTACTTC. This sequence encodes CAIRGDETQYF.

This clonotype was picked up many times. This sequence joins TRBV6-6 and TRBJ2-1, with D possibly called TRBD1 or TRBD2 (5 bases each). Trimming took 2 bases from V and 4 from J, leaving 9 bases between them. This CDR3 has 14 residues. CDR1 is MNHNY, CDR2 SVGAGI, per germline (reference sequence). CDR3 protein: CASSYGGRYNEQFF. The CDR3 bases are TGTGCCAGCAGTTACGGGGGAAGGTACAATGAGCAGTTCTTC.

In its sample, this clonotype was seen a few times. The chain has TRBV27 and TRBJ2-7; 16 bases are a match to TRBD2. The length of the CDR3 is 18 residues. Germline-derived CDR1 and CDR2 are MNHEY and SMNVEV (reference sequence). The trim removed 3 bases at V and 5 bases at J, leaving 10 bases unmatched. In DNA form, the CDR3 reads TGTGCCAGCAGTTTCGGGGGACTAGCGGGGGGGCGTAGCCACGAGCAGTACTTC. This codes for CASSFGGLAGGRSHEQYF.

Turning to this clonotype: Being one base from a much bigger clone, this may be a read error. The DNA of the CDR3 is TGTGCCAGCAGTGCCACAGGGGGCTTCATTAAGGAGCTGTTTTTT. Its translation: CASSATGGFIKELFF. The V call is TRBV6-1, the J call TRBJ2-2; 9 bases are a match to TRBD1. The V segment lost 4 bases and the J segment 10 bases; nucleotides outside the gene matches: 10. This CDR3 spans 15 amino acids. In germline, CDR1 is MNHNS, CDR2 SASEGT.

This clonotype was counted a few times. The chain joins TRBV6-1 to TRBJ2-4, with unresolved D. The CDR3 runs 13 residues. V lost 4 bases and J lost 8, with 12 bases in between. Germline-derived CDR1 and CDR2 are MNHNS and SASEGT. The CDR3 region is CASSGDQGHIQYF. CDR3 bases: TGTGCCAGCAGTGGAGACCAAGGGCACATTCAGTACTTC.

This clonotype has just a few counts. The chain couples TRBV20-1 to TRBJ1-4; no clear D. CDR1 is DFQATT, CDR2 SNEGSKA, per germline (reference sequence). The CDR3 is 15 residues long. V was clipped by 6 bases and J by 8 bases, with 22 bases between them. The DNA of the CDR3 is TGCAGTGCCCCCCCGTTGGGGTCATCAGCGGAAAAACTGTTTTTT. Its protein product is CSAPPLGSSAEKLFF.